The TCR beta chain under discussion was sequenced for a study of control samples from healthy donors and cancer patients. TCRdb keeps only in-frame clones here, not all; method: immunoSEQ multiplex PCR. In the table there are about 120,000 clones, roughly 89% of which are singletons. CDR1 and CDR2 (germline): SGHTS, YDEGEE. CDR3 length: 14 amino acids. The V and J ends lost 3 bases and 0 bases respectively, with 10 bases between them. The rearrangement links TRBV5-8 to TRBJ2-7; D perhaps matches TRBD2 (5 bases). Input material: blood. The receptor's source is a man aged 25-45 years in good health. The chain's CDR3 is CASSSRAGSYEQYF. The CDR3, as DNA: TGTGCCAGCAGCTCGCGGGCAGGCTCCTACGAGCAGTACTTC.